This entry describes one TCR beta chain. The antigen is undetermined. Extraction of RNA preceded its reverse transcription into cDNA, which served as the sequencing template. Produced via immunoSEQ multiplex PCR; TCRdb's table is partial and in-frame only. The data hold tens of thousands of clones, with about three fifths observed a single time. Described treatment: oral pan-JAK inhibitor, 5-10 mg twice daily. This sample was included in a study of CD8+ T cells in alopecia areata. At the level of the study: Using the percentage of affected scalp area, treated patients' severity was scored.

Study conclusions and caveats: Scalp clonality and expanded CD8+ clones among the top 100 were significantly decreased by tofacitinib.

This TCR was sampled from a human donor with alopecia areata. The material was CD8+ T cells sorted from blood, obtained at week 4, from a patient treated with tofacitinib.

The CDR3 loop is CASGRTGTGEQYF. CDR3 coding DNA: TGTGCCAGCGGAAGGACTGGTACCGGGGAGCAGTACTTC. This rearrangement joins TRBV2 to TRBJ2-7; possibly TRBD2 for D (5 bases). The CDR3 length is 13 residues. Trimming took 8 bases from V and 7 from J, leaving 18 bases between them. Germline values: CDR1 SNHLY, CDR2 FYNNEI.